A selection of T cell receptor beta chains follows, all from one sample in a study of CD8+ T cells in alopecia areata. Some clones are missing from TCRdb's copy, which holds only in-frame ones; the method was immunoSEQ multiplex PCR. This table holds about 74,000 clones, roughly 28% found once. The sequencing used CD8+ T cells sorted from blood, collected at week 4, from a patient treated with tofacitinib. The receptors originated from a human donor with alopecia areata. The CDR3 runs from the conserved cysteine through the conserved F or W. A D gene is named only where the DNA matches it firmly. Some rows mark clone size as missing; the rest say once, few, many or name a class of expanded clone.

abundance | d_gene | j_gene | v_gene | CDR3aa | CDR3nt
NA | NA | TRBJ2-7 | TRBV29-1 | CSVEETVLGYEQYF | TGCAGCGTTGAGGAGACAGTATTAGGCTACGAGCAGTACTTC
NA | NA | TRBJ2-5 | TRBV15 | CATSRTLGIAETQYF | TGTGCCACCAGCAGGACCCTCGGGATTGCGGAGACCCAGTACTTC
many | NA | TRBJ2-7 | TRBV29-1 | CSVGRDQSYEQYF | TGCAGCGTTGGCAGGGACCAATCCTACGAGCAGTACTTC
few | NA | TRBJ2-1 | TRBV29-1 | CSDHVGPGEQFF | TGCAGCGACCACGTGGGGCCGGGTGAGCAGTTCTTC
NA | NA | TRBJ2-1 | TRBV9 | CASRRGSSSYNEQFF | TGTGCCAGCCGGAGGGGCTCCAGCTCCTACAATGAGCAGTTCTTC
few | TRBD2 | TRBJ2-5 | TRBV6-6 | CASSYSGGAETQYF | TGTGCCAGCAGTTACTCGGGAGGGGCAGAGACCCAGTACTTC
few | NA | TRBJ2-7 | TRBV6-5 | CASKPLQSLSYEQYF | TGTGCCAGCAAGCCCTTACAGAGCCTCTCCTACGAGCAGTACTTC
NA | NA | TRBJ1-2 | TRBV9 | CASSPGGGFGYTF | TGTGCCAGCAGCCCAGGAGGGGGTTTTGGCTACACCTTC
NA | TRBD2 | TRBJ2-1 | TRBV28 | CASEAGTSANEQFF | TGTGCCAGCGAAGCCGGGACTAGTGCTAATGAGCAGTTCTTC
few | NA | TRBJ2-5 | TRBV25-1 | CASSGAWTQYF | TGTGCCAGCAGTGGGGCCTGGACCCAGTACTTC
once | TRBD1 | TRBJ1-2 | TRBV29-1 | CSVDGQGVYGYTF | TGCAGCGTTGATGGACAGGGGGTTTATGGCTACACCTTC
once | NA | TRBJ1-1 | TRBV11-2 | CASSLKVEGTEAFF | TGTGCCAGCAGCTTAAAGGTGGAGGGAACTGAAGCTTTCTTT
NA | TRBD2 | TRBJ2-3 | TRBV25-1 | CASSLTSGIADTQYF | TGTGCCAGCAGTTTGACTAGCGGGATTGCAGATACGCAGTATTTT
NA | NA | TRBJ2-4 | TRBV28 | CASSSPGTLVLAKNIQYF | TGTGCCAGCAGTTCGCCCGGGACACTAGTTCTAGCCAAAAACATTCAGTACTTC
NA | TRBD2 | TRBJ2-7 | TRBV30 | CAWNVGETSGYEQYF | TGTGCCTGGAATGTGGGGGAGACTAGCGGCTACGAGCAGTACTTC
NA | NA | TRBJ2-1 | TRBV29-1 | CSVEEGWGIEQFF | TGCAGCGTTGAAGAGGGTTGGGGAATTGAGCAGTTCTTC
medium-sized | NA | TRBJ2-5 | TRBV29-1 | CSVERPRAGRGTQYF | TGCAGCGTTGAAAGGCCCCGGGCAGGGCGGGGGACCCAGTACTTC
NA | TRBD2 | TRBJ2-3 | TRBV9 | CASSVSRGGTDTQYF | TGTGCCAGCAGCGTAAGTCGGGGGGGCACAGATACGCAGTATTTT
NA | NA | TRBJ1-2 | TRBV27 | CASSLSVRSRDGYTF | TGTGCCAGCAGTTTATCGGTCAGGAGTAGGGATGGCTACACCTTC
NA | NA | TRBJ2-7 | TRBV9 | CASSVGGSSYEQYF | TGTGCCAGCAGCGTAGGGGGGAGCTCCTACGAGCAGTACTTC
few | NA | TRBJ2-5 | TRBV7-2 | CASSLTPPNQQETQYF | TGTGCCAGCAGCTTAACCCCCCCTAACCAGCAAGAGACCCAGTACTTC
NA | NA | TRBJ1-2 | TRBV29-1 | CSVDREGMDYYGYTF | TGCAGCGTTGATCGCGAGGGAATGGATTACTATGGCTACACCTTC
once | NA | TRBJ2-2 | TRBV7-6 | CASSNPDVNTGELFF | TGTGCCAGCAGCAACCCCGACGTGAACACCGGGGAGCTGTTTTTT
few | TRBD1 | TRBJ2-7 | TRBV27 | CASSYPGQGLYEQYF | TGTGCCAGCAGTTACCCGGGACAGGGCCTCTACGAGCAGTACTTC
few | NA | TRBJ1-1 | TRBV29-1 | CSVSDGLEAFF | TGCAGCGTTTCTGACGGCCTTGAAGCTTTCTTT
NA | NA | TRBJ1-1 | TRBV30 | CAWSPSGFLAFF | TGTGCCTGGAGTCCTTCAGGGTTCCTAGCTTTCTTT
NA | NA | TRBJ2-7 | TRBV2 | CASSQLEHSAKAYEQYF | TGTGCCAGCAGTCAGTTAGAACACTCCGCGAAGGCCTACGAGCAGTACTTC
few | NA | TRBJ1-2 | TRBV29-1 | CSAEWAGRYTF | TGCAGCGCAGAATGGGCAGGGAGATACACCTTC
NA | NA | TRBJ2-3 | TRBV29-1 | CSVQGAPNSF | TGCAGCGTTCAGGGAGCGCCTAATTCCTTT
once | TRBD1 | TRBJ1-1 | TRBV6-5 | CASSYQGQGRTEAFF | TGTGCCAGCAGTTACCAGGGACAGGGGCGGACTGAAGCTTTCTTT
few | TRBD2 | TRBJ2-1 | TRBV5-4 | CASSLERTSADNEQFF | TGTGCCAGCAGCCTAGAAAGGACTAGCGCAGACAATGAGCAGTTCTTC
NA | NA | TRBJ1-1 | TRBV30 | CAWWWGKNTEAFF | TGTGCCTGGTGGTGGGGTAAGAACACTGAAGCTTTCTTT
NA | NA | TRBJ2-4 | TRBV11-2 | CASSLEAGGAKNIQYF | TGTGCCAGCAGCTTAGAAGCAGGGGGGGCCAAAAACATTCAGTACTTC
NA | NA | TRBJ2-7 | TRBV20-1 | CSSHTYEQYF | TGCAGTTCTCATACTTACGAGCAGTACTTC
few | TRBD2 | TRBJ2-5 | TRBV9 | CASSALAGVETQYF | TGTGCCAGCAGCGCTCTAGCGGGAGTAGAGACCCAGTACTTC
once | TRBD2 | TRBJ2-6 | TRBV15 | CATSRGRGISGANVLTF | TGTGCCACCAGCAGAGGGCGGGGGATCTCTGGGGCCAACGTCCTGACTTTC
few | NA | TRBJ1-4 | TRBV7-9 | CASSPWTDLYNEKLFF | TGTGCCAGCAGCCCGTGGACAGATCTCTATAATGAAAAACTGTTTTTT
NA | TRBD1 | TRBJ2-5 | TRBV28 | CASSLLPGGGETQYF | TGTGCCAGCAGTTTACTACCAGGGGGTGGGGAGACCCAGTACTTC
NA | TRBD1 | TRBJ2-5 | TRBV13 | CASSLPGTGRSETQYF | TGTGCCAGCAGCCTGCCTGGGACAGGGAGGAGCGAGACCCAGTACTTC
NA | TRBD2 | TRBJ2-5 | TRBV10-3 | CAISEGSGAQETQYF | TGTGCCATCAGTGAGGGTAGCGGGGCTCAAGAGACCCAGTACTTC